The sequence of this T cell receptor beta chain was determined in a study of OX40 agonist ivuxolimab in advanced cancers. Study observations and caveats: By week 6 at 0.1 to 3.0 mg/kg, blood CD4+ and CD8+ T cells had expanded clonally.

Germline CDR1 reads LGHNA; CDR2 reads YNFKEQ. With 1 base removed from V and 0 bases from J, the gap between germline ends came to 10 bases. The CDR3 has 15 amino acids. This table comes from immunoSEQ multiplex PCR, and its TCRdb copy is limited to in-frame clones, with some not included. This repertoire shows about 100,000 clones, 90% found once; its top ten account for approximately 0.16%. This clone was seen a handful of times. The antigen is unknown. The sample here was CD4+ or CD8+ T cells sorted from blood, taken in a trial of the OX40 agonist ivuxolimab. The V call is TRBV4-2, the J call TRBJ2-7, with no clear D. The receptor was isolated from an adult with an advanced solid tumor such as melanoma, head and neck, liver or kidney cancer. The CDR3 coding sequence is TGTGCCAGCAGCCAAGCCCTACAGAGCTCCTACGAGCAGTACTTC. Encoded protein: CASSQALQSSYEQYF.